The T cell receptor (beta chain) described here comes from a study of CD4+ T cells in melanoma (dated by TCRdb to 2021 to 2024). For context, the study as a whole: The study investigated neoantigen-specific CD4+ T cells in human melanoma. Summary of the overall study and its limitations: Diverse differentiation states were reported to be shown by neoantigen-specific CD4+ T cells in melanoma. The report described a correlation between neoantigen-specific CD4+ T cells and the function of CD8+ T cells, macrophages and B cells.

Patients with melanoma were used as donors. Concerning this clone itself: Its antigen is not yet known. No base qualities exist here, and no much larger clone lies one base off it.

The library relied on the immunoSEQ multiplex PCR assay. The immuneACCESS repertoire file appears here via TCRdb, limited to in-frame rearrangements. These files lack a portion of the clones; in checked studies, under half of the deficit traces to unresolved V genes, and the cause of the others is not known. This sample gives about 140,000 clones in total; about 90% of them show up just once. The ten largest clones capture over 1.5% of the sample. From its cysteine to its phenylalanine, the CDR3 spans 16 amino acids. Only the CDR3 DNA stays, 48 bases, in frame from base 1. CDR1 and CDR2, looked up from the germline V gene, are MGHRA and YSYEKL. Trimming at the junction amounts to 1 base on V and 7 bases on J, and the germline ends lie 14 bases apart.

The sequence derives from a human donor with melanoma. The sequence joins TRBV4-1 to TRBJ1-6, with the D gene not clear enough to name. DNA sequence: TGCGCCAGCAGCCAAGGTGTGGACTTTGGGAATTCACCCCTCCACTTT. This yields the protein CASSQGVDFGNSPLHF.